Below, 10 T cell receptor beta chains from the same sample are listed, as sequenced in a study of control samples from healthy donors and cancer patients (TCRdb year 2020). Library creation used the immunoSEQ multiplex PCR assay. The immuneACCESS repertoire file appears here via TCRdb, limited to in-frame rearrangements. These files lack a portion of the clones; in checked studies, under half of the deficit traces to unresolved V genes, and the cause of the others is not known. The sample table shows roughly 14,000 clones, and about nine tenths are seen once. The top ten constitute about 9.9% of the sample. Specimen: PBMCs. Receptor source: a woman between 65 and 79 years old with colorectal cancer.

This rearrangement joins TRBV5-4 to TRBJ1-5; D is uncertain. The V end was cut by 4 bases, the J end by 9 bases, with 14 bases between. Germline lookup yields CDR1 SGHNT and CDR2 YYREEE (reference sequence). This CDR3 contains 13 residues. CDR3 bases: TGTGCCAGCAGCCCGACTCTTGCGCGGCCCCAGCATTTT. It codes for CASSPTLARPQHF.

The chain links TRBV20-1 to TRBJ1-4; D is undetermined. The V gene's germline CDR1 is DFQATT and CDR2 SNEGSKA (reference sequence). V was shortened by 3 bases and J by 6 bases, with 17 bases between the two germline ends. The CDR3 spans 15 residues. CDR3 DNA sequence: TGCAGTGCTAGTGCGGCCGCCGTGGGTGATGAAAAACTGTTTTTT. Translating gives CSASAAAVGDEKLFF.

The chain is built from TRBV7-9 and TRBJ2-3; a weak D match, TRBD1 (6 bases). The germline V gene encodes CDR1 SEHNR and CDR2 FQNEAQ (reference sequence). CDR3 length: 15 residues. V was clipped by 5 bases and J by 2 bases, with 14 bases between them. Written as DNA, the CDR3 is TGTGCCAGCAGCCTGCGAGGGGGTCACACAGATACGCAGTATTTT. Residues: CASSLRGGHTDTQYF.

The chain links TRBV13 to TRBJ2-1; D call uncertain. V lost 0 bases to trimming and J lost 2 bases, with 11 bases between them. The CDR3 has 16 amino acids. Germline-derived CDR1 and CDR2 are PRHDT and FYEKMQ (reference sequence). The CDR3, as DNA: TGTGCCAGCAGCTTAGGTGTTCTAGGAGCCTACAATGAGCAGTTCTTC. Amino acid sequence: CASSLGVLGAYNEQFF.

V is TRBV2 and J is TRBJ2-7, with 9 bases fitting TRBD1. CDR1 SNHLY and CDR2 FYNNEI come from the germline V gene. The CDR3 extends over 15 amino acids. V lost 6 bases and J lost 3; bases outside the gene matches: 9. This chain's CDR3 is CASRADRGSHYEQYF. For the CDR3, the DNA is TGTGCCAGCAGAGCGGACAGGGGTTCTCACTACGAGCAGTACTTC.

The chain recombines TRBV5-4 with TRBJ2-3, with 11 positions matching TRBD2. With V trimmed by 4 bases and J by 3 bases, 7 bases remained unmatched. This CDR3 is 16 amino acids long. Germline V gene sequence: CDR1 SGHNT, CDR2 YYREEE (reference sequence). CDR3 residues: CASSRPASGRTDTQYF. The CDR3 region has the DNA TGTGCCAGCAGCAGGCCGGCTAGCGGGAGGACAGATACGCAGTATTTT. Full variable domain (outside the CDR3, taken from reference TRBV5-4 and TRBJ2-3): ETGVTQSPTHLIKTRGQQVTLRCSSQSGHNTVSWYQQALGQGPQFIFQYYREEENGRGNFPPRFSGLQFPNYSSELNVNALELDDSALYLCASSRPASGRTDTQYFGPGTRLTVL.

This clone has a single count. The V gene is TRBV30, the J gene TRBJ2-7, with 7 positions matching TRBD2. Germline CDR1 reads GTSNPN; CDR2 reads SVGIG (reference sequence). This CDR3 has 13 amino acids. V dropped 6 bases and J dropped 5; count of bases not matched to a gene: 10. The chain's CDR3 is CACRPLGGDEQYF. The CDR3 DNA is TGTGCCTGCCGCCCCCTGGGGGGGGACGAGCAGTACTTC.

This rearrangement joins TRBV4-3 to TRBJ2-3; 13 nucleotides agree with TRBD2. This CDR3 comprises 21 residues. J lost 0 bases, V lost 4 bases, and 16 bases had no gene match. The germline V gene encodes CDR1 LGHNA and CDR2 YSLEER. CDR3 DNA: TGCGCCAGCAGCCCCGAAGTCCCATCCGGACTAGCGGGGGCCAGCACAGATACGCAGTATTTT. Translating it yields CASSPEVPSGLAGASTDTQYF.

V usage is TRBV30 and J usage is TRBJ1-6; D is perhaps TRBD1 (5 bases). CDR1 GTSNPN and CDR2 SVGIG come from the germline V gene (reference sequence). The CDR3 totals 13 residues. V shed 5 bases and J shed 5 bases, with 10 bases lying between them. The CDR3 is CAWGDSDNSPLHF. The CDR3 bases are TGTGCCTGGGGGGACTCAGATAATTCACCCCTCCACTTT.

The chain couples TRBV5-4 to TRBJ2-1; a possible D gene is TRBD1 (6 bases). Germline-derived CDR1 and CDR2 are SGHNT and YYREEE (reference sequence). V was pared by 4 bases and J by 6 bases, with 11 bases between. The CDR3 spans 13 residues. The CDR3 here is CASSLVGGNEQFF. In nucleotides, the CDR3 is TGTGCCAGCAGCCTTGTAGGGGGCAATGAGCAGTTCTTC. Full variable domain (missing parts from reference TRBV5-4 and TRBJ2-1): ETGVTQSPTHLIKTRGQQVTLRCSSQSGHNTVSWYQQALGQGPQFIFQYYREEENGRGNFPPRFSGLQFPNYSSELNVNALELDDSALYLCASSLVGGNEQFFGPGTRLTVL.